These 13 T cell receptor beta chains were sequenced from one sample in a study of identical twins. MiXCR, run by TCRdb on the 5' RACE reads, gives a single entry per CDR3 protein. The sample carries hundreds of thousands of distinct CDR3 sequences, roughly 18% recorded once. The same data also went into a second study, on T cells expressing NK-cell markers.

Sequencing used PBMCs. These receptors were obtained from a young woman in good health.

This clonotype was seen a handful of times. The rearrangement joins TRBV7-9 to TRBJ2-1, with 8 bases aligning to TRBD2. The CDR3 extends over 15 amino acids. CDR1 and CDR2 from the germline V gene are SEHNR and FQNEAQ (reference sequence). The J segment lost 3 bases and the V segment lost 5 bases, leaving 6 bases of the junction unmatched. The CDR3 DNA reads as TGTGCCAGCAGCCCGGTAGCGGGGAACTACAATGAGCAGTTCTTC. Translating gives CASSPVAGNYNEQFF. Looking up the rest from reference TRBV7-9 and TRBJ2-1 gives the full variable domain: DTGVSQNPRHKITKRGQNVTFRCDPISEHNRLYWYRQTLGQGPEFLTYFQNEAQLEKSRLLSDRFSAERPKGSFSTLEIQRTEQGDSAMYLCASSPVAGNYNEQFFGPGTRLTVL.

This clonotype appeared a few times. J is TRBJ1-3 and V is TRBV4-3; D might be TRBD1 (5 bases). Germline V gene data show CDR1 as LGHNA and CDR2 as YSLEER. This CDR3 has 17 amino acids. V was clipped by 1 base and J by 2 bases, with 15 bases between them. The CDR3 loop is CASSQAAGSGAGNTIYF. The DNA of the CDR3 is TGCGCCAGCAGCCAAGCAGCAGGGAGTGGTGCTGGAAACACCATATATTTT.

This chain connects TRBV20-1 to TRBJ2-3; D perhaps matches TRBD1 (7 bases). Germline V CDR1 and CDR2: DFQATT, SNEGSKA (reference sequence). The CDR3 length is 14 residues. V was cut by 5 bases and J by 2 bases, with 14 bases left in between. CDR3 coding DNA: TGCAGTGCTCCACCAGGGGGGAACACAGATACGCAGTATTTT. Translated, it gives CSAPPGGNTDTQYF.

The rearrangement joins TRBV5-1 to TRBJ2-2; D is uncertain. Per germline, CDR1 SGHRS and CDR2 YFSETQ. Trimming stripped 4 bases from V and 8 bases from J, with 9 bases between. CDR3 length: 12 amino acids. The DNA of the CDR3 is TGCGCCAGCAGCGAGGCAGGAGGGGAGCTGTTTTTT. Translated, it gives CASSEAGGELFF.

The DNA of the CDR3 is TGTGCCAGCAGTACCCTAGCAAACGAGCAGTACTTC. Its protein is CASSTLANEQYF. The chain carries TRBV27 and TRBJ2-7; tentative D call: TRBD2 (5 bases). Between the trimmed V and J ends, which lost 5 bases and 5 bases, there was a span of 10 bases. The CDR3 extends over 12 amino acids. Per the germline V gene, CDR1 is MNHEY and CDR2 is SMNVEV (reference sequence).

This clonotype has only a few counts. V gene TRBV15 combines with J gene TRBJ2-1; possibly TRBD2 for D (5 bases). V was pared by 0 bases and J by 10 bases, with 10 bases between. The CDR3 loop spans 13 amino acids. Germline CDR1 reads LNHNV; CDR2 reads YYDKDF (reference sequence). In nucleotides, the CDR3 is TGTGCCACCAGCAGAGATAGGCGGGCCGAGCAGTTCTTC. As protein: CATSRDRRAEQFF.

This clonotype was counted between two and nine times. The CDR3 reads CSAAQRVTEAFF. The CDR3 DNA reads as TGCAGTGCGGCACAGAGGGTGACTGAAGCTTTCTTT. The V gene is TRBV20-1, the J gene TRBJ1-1; D gene uncertain. The CDR3 is 12 residues long. V was trimmed by 6 bases and J by 5 bases, leaving 13 bases between them. Germline CDR1 is DFQATT and CDR2 is SNEGSKA (reference sequence).

In the case of this clonotype: A much bigger clone sits one base away, suggesting this may be a read error. This chain uses TRBV12-3 or TRBV12-4 with TRBJ2-7; 10 bases line up with TRBD1. The CDR3 totals 15 residues. The CDR3 protein is CANSPGQGTPYEQYF. Here the CDR3 DNA reads TGTGCCAACAGTCCGGGACAGGGGACTCCCTACGAGCAGTACTTC.

This clonotype has at least ten counts. The V gene is TRBV5-1, the J gene TRBJ2-1; D possibly corresponds to TRBD1 (5 bases). V lost 0 bases, J lost 9 bases, and 7 bases lay in between. There are 12 residues in the CDR3. Germline V gene data show CDR1 as SGHRS and CDR2 as YFSETQ. CDR3 sequence: CASSLERGEQFF. The DNA for the CDR3 is TGCGCCAGCAGCTTGGAAAGGGGTGAGCAGTTCTTC.

This clonotype was seen a handful of times. The CDR3 DNA reads TGTGCCAGCACCCCGGACAGGAGGGGATCAAATGAGCAGTTCTTC. Translated, it gives CASTPDRRGSNEQFF. The chain carries TRBV12-3 or TRBV12-4 and TRBJ2-1; TRBD1 might be the D (7 bases). There are 15 residues in the CDR3. V gave up 7 bases and J gave up 7 bases, with 20 bases separating them.

The chain recombines TRBV5-1 with TRBJ1-1; TRBD1 agrees at 8 bases. There are 15 residues in the CDR3. With 2 bases clipped from V and 7 bases from J, the junction kept 10 bases outside the gene matches. Germline V gives CDR1 SGHRS, CDR2 YFSETQ. The CDR3 loop is CASSLYGQGTDEAFF. Written as DNA, the CDR3 is TGCGCCAGCAGCTTATACGGACAGGGAACGGATGAAGCTTTCTTT.

The J gene is TRBJ2-4, the V gene TRBV12-3 or TRBV12-4; D may correspond to TRBD1 or TRBD2 (6 bases each). V lost 3 bases and J 3 bases, leaving 12 bases between the germline ends. This CDR3 is built from 15 residues. The CDR3 nucleotides are TGTGCCAGCAGTTTGGGGGGCGACGGCAAAAACATTCAGTACTTC. Translation: CASSLGGDGKNIQYF.

The rearrangement links TRBV12-3 or TRBV12-4 to TRBJ2-3; TRBD2 might be the D (6 bases). The length of the CDR3 is 14 residues. V lost 3 bases and J lost 4, with 11 bases in between. This CDR3 is CASSFLTSADTQYF. As DNA, the CDR3 is TGTGCCAGCAGTTTTTTGACTAGTGCAGATACGCAGTATTTT.